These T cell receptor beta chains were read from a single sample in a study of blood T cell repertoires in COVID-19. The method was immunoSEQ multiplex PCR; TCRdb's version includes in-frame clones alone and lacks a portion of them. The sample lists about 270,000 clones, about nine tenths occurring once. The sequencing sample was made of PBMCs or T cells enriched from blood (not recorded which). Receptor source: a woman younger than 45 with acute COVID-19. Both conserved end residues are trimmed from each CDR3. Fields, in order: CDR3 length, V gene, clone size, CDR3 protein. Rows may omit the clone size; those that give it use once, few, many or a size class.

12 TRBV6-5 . ASSPGLVYYEQY
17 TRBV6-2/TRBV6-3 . ASSYSSGGLAGDQDTQY
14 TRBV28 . ASSPHRGHSSYEQY
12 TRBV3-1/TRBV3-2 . ASSPGQGSYEQY
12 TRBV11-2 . ASSSITGSGELF
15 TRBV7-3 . ASSPGLAGGPHNEQF
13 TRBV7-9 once ASSHPGDTYNEQF
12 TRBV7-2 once ASGGREVYNEQF
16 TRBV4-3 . ASSQETGALAWYNEQF
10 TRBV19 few ATAGAGYEQY
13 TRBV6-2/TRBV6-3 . ASSYGGRNTGELF
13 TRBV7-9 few ASSGTGSSGNTIY
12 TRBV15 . ATSRDLLYNEQF
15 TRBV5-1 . ASSLEDKLGPSGEQY
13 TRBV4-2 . ASSTGDLPLGEQY
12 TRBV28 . ASSLRSVGTEAF
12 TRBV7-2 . ASSLGGREGKLF
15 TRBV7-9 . ASSLWWGGGEAYEQY
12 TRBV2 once ASISGSSYNEQF
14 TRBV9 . ASSVASGPGTDTQY
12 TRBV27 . ASNSLRERETQY
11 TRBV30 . AWSEGWGTEAF
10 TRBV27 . ASRTGDSPLH
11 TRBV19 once ASSMGLPLGYT
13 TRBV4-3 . ASSRSLASTDTQY
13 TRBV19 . ASSGQGEVRTEAF
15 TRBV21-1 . ASRSEDSPRSGNTIY
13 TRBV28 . ATERTSGTDYEQY
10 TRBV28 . ASSPLNEKLF
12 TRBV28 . ASSFSDRAQPQH
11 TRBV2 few ASSDRGNQPQH
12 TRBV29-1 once SVGGADSYNEQF
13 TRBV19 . ASSIPGQEAYGYT
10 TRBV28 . ASSFWGDGYT
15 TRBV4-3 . ASSPITGLSSYNEQF
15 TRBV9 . ASSVARTSGNTGELF
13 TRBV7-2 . ASSLRRVANEKLF
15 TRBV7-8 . ASSSSPLAGIRGEQF
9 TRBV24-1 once ATSDSYGYT
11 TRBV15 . ATSEDGGQPQH
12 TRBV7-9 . ASSLEQDTDTQY
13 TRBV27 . ASSSGLATYNEQF
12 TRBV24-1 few ATGGLLNTGELF
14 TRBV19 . ASSTHRGVNTGELF
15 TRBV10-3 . AISESKGGMDNQPQH
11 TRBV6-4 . ASSDSENSPLH
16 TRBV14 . ASSQDAPGLAGLDTQY
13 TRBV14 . ASSQVRQGHREQF
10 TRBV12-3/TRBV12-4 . ASSFRNTEAF
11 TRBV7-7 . ASSQDRDEKLF
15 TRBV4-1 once ASSQDTGTVNSGELF
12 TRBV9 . ASAGTATNTEAF
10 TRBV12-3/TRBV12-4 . ASTTFNQPQH
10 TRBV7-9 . ASSWGDTEAF
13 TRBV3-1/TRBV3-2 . ASSQEWLDGGEQY
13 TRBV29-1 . SVEYWGFSGNTIY
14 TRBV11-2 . ASSLARHPAGETQY
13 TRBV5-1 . ASSGGSPEDNIQY
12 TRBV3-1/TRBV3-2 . ASMDREFNSPLH